These 8 T cell receptor beta chains share one sample of origin, sequenced in a study of technical replicates of blood from a few donors. The data were produced by immunoSEQ multiplex PCR, yet TCRdb's version contains in-frame clones alone and is incomplete. The data show 59,000 or so clones, roughly 93% seen once. Source material: PBMCs. The receptors stem from a human donor in good health. Some clones in this sample may be carry-over from other donors' samples.

This clone was picked up one time. The V and J genes are TRBV2 and TRBJ1-2; D may be TRBD1 (6 bases). The CDR3 extends over 12 amino acids. The ends were cut back, 10 bases at V and 2 bases at J, with 11 bases in the middle. The germline V gene has CDR1 SNHLY and CDR2 FYNNEI. This CDR3 reads CATQRGNYGYTF. The CDR3, as DNA: TGTGCCACCCAGAGGGGGAACTATGGCTACACCTTC.

The chain recombines TRBV27 with TRBJ1-6, with TRBD1 as a possible D gene (5 bases). V was pared by 0 bases and J by 7 bases, with 10 bases between. Germline-derived CDR1 and CDR2 are MNHEY and SMNVEV (reference sequence). The CDR3 sequence is 15 residues long. The CDR3 sequence is CASSLSWGANSPLHF. The CDR3 nucleotides read TGTGCCAGCAGTTTATCGTGGGGCGCGAATTCACCCCTCCACTTT.

This rearrangement joins TRBV5-5 to TRBJ1-2; no definite D call. Germline-derived CDR1 and CDR2 are SGHKS and YYEKEE (reference sequence). Deletions cut 4 bases from V and 2 bases from J, with 9 bases between. CDR3 length equals 13 residues. The CDR3 is CASSTQLNYGYTF. CDR3 coding DNA: TGTGCCAGCAGCACACAGTTAAACTATGGCTACACCTTC.

The J gene is TRBJ2-7, the V gene TRBV25-1; TRBD2 matches at 7 bases. Germline CDR1 reads MGHDK; CDR2 reads SYGVNS. V lost 6 bases and J lost 3; bases outside the gene matches: 8. The CDR3 has 14 amino acids. The CDR3 bases are TGTGCCAGCAGCCTTGGGGGGGGAATCTACGAGCAGTACTTC. This encodes CASSLGGGIYEQYF.

On this clone: One end of the junction does not line up with germline, which may come from a read error. The rearrangement links TRBV29-1 to TRBJ2-5; the match to TRBD2 covers 9 bases. Germline assignment: CDR1 SQVTM and CDR2 ANQGSEA. This CDR3 has 14 amino acids. CDR3 sequence: CSVEGLAGRETQYF. In DNA form, the CDR3 reads TGCAGCGTCGAAGGCCTAGCGGGGAGAGAGACCCAGTACTTC.

This clone came up a few times. This chain uses TRBV4-2 with TRBJ2-1; no clear D gene. The CDR3 contains 15 residues. Germline assignment: CDR1 LGHNA and CDR2 YNFKEQ. V lost 0 bases and J lost 1, with 7 bases in between. The CDR3 DNA sequence: TGTGCCAGCAGCCAAGATCCACAGTCCTACAATGAGCAGTTCTTC. Translating gives CASSQDPQSYNEQFF.

This clone was seen a handful of times. The J gene is TRBJ1-6, the V gene TRBV7-9; D perhaps matches TRBD1 (5 bases). V was shortened by 1 base and J by 5 bases, with 9 bases between the two germline ends. Germline V gene data show CDR1 as SEHNR and CDR2 as FQNEAQ (reference sequence). The CDR3 is made up of 15 amino acids. The CDR3 DNA reads TGTGCCAGCAGCTTAGGGGGCAGCCATAATTCACCCCTCCACTTT. Its protein is CASSLGGSHNSPLHF.

CDR3: CASRKAGECQETQYF. The CDR3 DNA sequence: TGTGCCAGCAGGAAAGCGGGAGAATGCCAAGAGACCCAGTACTTC. The gene calls are TRBV6-5 and TRBJ2-5, with 8 bases lining up with TRBD2. Germline assignment: CDR1 MNHEY and CDR2 SVGAGI. CDR3 size: 15 residues. V was pared by 6 bases and J by 1 base, with 7 bases of the junction left unmatched.